Following are 22 T cell receptor beta chains from one sample sequenced in a study of T cells in Graves' hyperthyroidism and ophthalmopathy. It was RNA transcripts that yielded the amplified TCR beta CDR3 regions. Researchers ran a first-round RT-PCR on the TCR CDR3 using the HTBI primer set. TCRdb analysed the multiplex PCR reads with MiXCR anew, one entry per CDR3 protein. The sample carries 350,000 to 400,000 distinct CDR3 sequences, 15% to 20% recorded once. Sequencing was done on a sample of blood. All receptors come from a woman under 30 with Graves' hyperthyroidism.

This clonotype was observed many times. The chain couples TRBV6-1 to TRBJ2-5; D is possibly TRBD2 (6 bases). The V end was cut by 6 bases, the J end by 5 bases, with 22 bases between. Germline V gives CDR1 MNHNS, CDR2 SASEGT. CDR3 length equals 16 residues. The CDR3 reads CASSPRDWTKEETQYF. CDR3 bases: TGTGCCAGCAGCCCCCGGGACTGGACAAAGGAGGAGACCCAGTACTTC.

This clonotype was observed at least ten times. The chain has TRBV6-5 and TRBJ2-5, with a tentative D call TRBD1 (6 bases). Germline-derived CDR1 and CDR2 are MNHEY and SVGAGI. The V end lost 5 bases, the J end lost 0 bases, and 10 bases lay between the germline ends. This CDR3 has 14 amino acids. The CDR3 spells CASSTTGHQETQYF. CDR3 DNA sequence: TGTGCCAGCAGTACTACAGGGCACCAAGAGACCCAGTACTTC.

This clonotype came up many times. The chain is built from TRBV2 and TRBJ1-1; D is unclear. Germline V gives CDR1 SNHLY, CDR2 FYNNEI. The CDR3 totals 13 residues. V was pared by 7 bases and J by 0 bases, with 9 bases between. The CDR3 DNA sequence: TGTGCCAGCAAACAGCTCATGAACACTGAAGCTTTCTTT. It yields the protein CASKQLMNTEAFF.

This clonotype was observed a few times. DNA of the CDR3: TGTGCCAGCAGCGTAGTGGCAGGGGGGACTGAAGCTTTCTTT. Protein sequence: CASSVVAGGTEAFF. The chain links TRBV9 to TRBJ1-1, with 7 bases matching TRBD1. The V segment lost 0 bases and the J segment 5 bases; nucleotides outside the gene matches: 4. The CDR3 loop spans 14 amino acids. Germline V gives CDR1 SGDLS, CDR2 YYNGEE.

At least ten counts were recorded for this clonotype. The CDR3 bases are TGTGCCACCAGCAGAGATCTAGGGAGCACCCAGCATTTT. It codes for CATSRDLGSTQHF. This chain joins TRBV15 and TRBJ1-5; D gene unclear. V lost 0 bases, J lost 11 bases, and 11 bases lay in between. The germline gives CDR1 LNHNV, CDR2 YYDKDF (reference sequence). This CDR3 is built from 13 residues. The whole variable domain, filled in from reference TRBV15 and TRBJ1-5, reads DAMVIQNPRYQVTQFGKPVTLSCSQTLNHNVMYWYQQKSSQAPKLLFHYYDKDFNNEADTPDNFQSRRPNTSFCFLDIRSPGLGDTAMYLCATSRDLGSTQHFGDGTRLSIL.

This clonotype was counted many times. This chain links TRBV9 with TRBJ2-7; D gene uncertain. This CDR3 contains 14 residues. Trimming left V 1 base short and J 2 bases short, with 10 bases between. CDR1 is SGDLS, CDR2 YYNGEE, per germline. The CDR3 DNA reads TGTGCCAGCAGCGTACAGGATGATGCCTACGAGCAGTACTTC. Encoded protein: CASSVQDDAYEQYF.

This clonotype was recorded at least ten times. V gene TRBV24-1 combines with J gene TRBJ2-7; TRBD2 agrees at 7 bases. The germline gives CDR1 KGHDR, CDR2 SFDVKD. Losses at the gene ends were 4 bases for V and 2 bases for J; bases not matched to a gene: 7. The CDR3 extends over 15 amino acids. CDR3 protein: CATSDRTSRPYEQYF. CDR3 in DNA: TGTGCCACCAGTGACCGGACTAGTCGCCCCTACGAGCAGTACTTC.

This clonotype was counted at least ten times. V and J are TRBV29-1 and TRBJ2-5; 7 nucleotides match TRBD1. Looked up from germline, CDR1 is SQVTM and CDR2 is ANQGSEA. Trimming at V came to 6 bases and at J to 5 bases, leaving 6 bases not matched to a gene. The CDR3 contains 12 residues. Here the CDR3 reads CSVGMTGETQYF. The CDR3 DNA follows: TGCAGCGTGGGAATGACAGGGGAGACCCAGTACTTC.

This chain links TRBV6-2 or TRBV6-3 with TRBJ2-7, with D tentatively TRBD1 (5 bases). The CDR3 covers 15 residues. The germline V gene encodes CDR1 MNHEY and CDR2 SVGEGT. Between the trimmed V and J ends, which lost 10 bases and 3 bases, there was a span of 22 bases. For the CDR3, the DNA is TGTGCCACATCCACCCGACAGAATCTGGTCTACGAGCAGTACTTC. As protein: CATSTRQNLVYEQYF.

A word on this clonotype: A read error may account for a junction end that differs from germline. This chain connects TRBV7-7 to TRBJ2-5; a possible D gene is TRBD2 (5 bases). The CDR3 length is 15 residues. Germline assignment: CDR1 SSHAT and CDR2 FNYEAQ (reference sequence). CDR3 loop: CASSYGLSLRETQYF. For the CDR3, the DNA is TGTGCTAGCAGCTATGGACTGAGTCTTCGCGAGACCCAGTACTTC.

As for this clonotype: This may stem from a read error, because a much larger clone lies one nucleotide away. V gene TRBV20-1 combines with J gene TRBJ2-5; perhaps D is TRBD1 or TRBD2 (6 bases each). CDR3 length: 13 amino acids. CDR1 and CDR2 from the germline V gene are DFQATT and SNEGSKA (reference sequence). This chain's CDR3 is CSASRRLGGTKYF. CDR3 nucleotides: TGCAGTGCTAGTCGTCGACTAGGGGGGACCAAGTACTTC.

V is TRBV6-2 or TRBV6-3 and J is TRBJ2-7, with unresolved D. The germline CDR1 and CDR2 sequences are MNHEY and SVGEGT. The CDR3 spans 14 residues. V lost 7 bases and J lost 4, with 17 bases in between. CDR3 nucleotides: TGTGCCAGCAAGGCGGTGTCTCTAGATTACGAGCAGTACTTC. It yields the protein CASKAVSLDYEQYF.

This clonotype was seen ten or more times. The chain is built from TRBV7-6 and TRBJ1-1; D is undetermined. V was pared by 6 bases and J by 1 base, with 12 bases between. Germline lookup yields CDR1 SGHVS and CDR2 FNYEAQ. CDR3 size: 14 residues. The CDR3 coding sequence is TGTGCCAGCAGTGTCCGGGGAAGGAACACTGAAGCTTTCTTT. Its protein product is CASSVRGRNTEAFF.

This clonotype was seen at least ten times. The CDR3 DNA follows: TGTGCCAGCAGTGAATTTGAGGGGGGCTACGAGCAGTACTTC. Translated: CASSEFEGGYEQYF. The chain has TRBV2 and TRBJ2-7; D could derive from TRBD1 or TRBD2 (6 bases each). The V gene's germline CDR1 is SNHLY and CDR2 FYNNEI. Deletions cut 2 bases from V and 3 bases from J, with 11 bases between. The CDR3 is made up of 14 amino acids.

This clonotype appeared a few times. The rearrangement uses TRBV18 and TRBJ1-1; D unclear. V was trimmed by 2 bases and J by 1 base, leaving 8 bases between them. The CDR3 runs to 14 residues. From germline, CDR1 is KGHSH and CDR2 LQKENI. In DNA, the CDR3 is TGTGCCAGCTCACCATCGTGGGGGAACACTGAAGCTTTCTTT. Translated: CASSPSWGNTEAFF.

This clonotype was detected ten times or more. The chain has TRBV29-1 and TRBJ1-3; 7 positions match TRBD1. V lost 6 bases and J lost 13; bases outside the gene matches: 9. The CDR3 loop spans 11 amino acids. Germline CDR1 SQVTM, CDR2 ANQGSEA. The CDR3 nucleotides read TGCAGCGTGGAGCGGGGGACAGAAATATATTTT. Protein: CSVERGTEIYF. The variable domain in full, with the rest retrieved from reference TRBV29-1 and TRBJ1-3, is SAVISQKPSRDICQRGTSLTIQCQVDSQVTMMFWYRQQPGQSLTLIATANQGSEATYESGFVIDKFPISRPNLTFSTLTVSNMSPEDSSIYLCSVERGTEIYFGEGSWLTVV.

The chain combines TRBV12-3 or TRBV12-4 with TRBJ2-7, with 9 bases identical to TRBD2. This CDR3 is built from 15 residues. After removal of 4 bases from V and 1 base from J, the junction contained 5 bases not matched to a gene. The CDR3 region is CASSSAGGGSYEQYF. CDR3 in DNA: TGTGCCAGCAGTTCCGCGGGAGGGGGATCCTACGAGCAGTACTTC.

This clonotype was seen ten or more times. CDR3 DNA: TGTGCCAGCAGTGCTCACAGCCCGGGCGGCGGCAATCAGCCCCAGCATTTT. This gives the protein CASSAHSPGGGNQPQHF. The chain employs TRBV6-4 and TRBJ1-5; D gene uncertain. The ends were cut back, 4 bases at V and 2 bases at J, with 18 bases in the middle. The V gene's germline CDR1 is MRHNA and CDR2 SNTAGT. This CDR3 spans 17 amino acids.

This clonotype appeared many times. This chain joins TRBV6-1 and TRBJ1-5; a possible D gene is TRBD1 (6 bases). This CDR3 has 15 amino acids. V was cut by 5 bases and J by 0 bases, with 11 bases left in between. The germline gives CDR1 MNHNS, CDR2 SASEGT. DNA of the CDR3: TGTGCCAGCAGTCAACAGGGATTTAGCAATCAGCCCCAGCATTTT. Protein product: CASSQQGFSNQPQHF.

The V gene is TRBV7-9, the J gene TRBJ1-1, with a possible D match to TRBD1 (5 bases). Germline CDR1 is SEHNR and CDR2 is FQNEAQ (reference sequence). CDR3 size: 14 residues. Trimming pared 5 bases from V and 2 bases from J, leaving 12 bases between. The chain's CDR3 is CASSTGTRNTEAFF. CDR3 in DNA: TGTGCCAGCAGCACCGGGACCAGAAACACTGAAGCTTTCTTT.

In this sample, this clonotype turned up many times. V usage is TRBV11-2 and J usage is TRBJ1-1; a weak D match, TRBD1 (5 bases). CDR1 and CDR2 (germline): SGHAT, FQNNGV. Trimming removed 0 bases from V and 5 bases from J, with 13 bases in between. The CDR3 runs to 15 residues. The CDR3 region has the DNA TGTGCCAGCAGCTTAGAGGAGGGCGAGGGGACTGAAGCTTTCTTT. Its translation is CASSLEEGEGTEAFF. The variable domain in full, completed from reference TRBV11-2 and TRBJ1-1, reads EAGVAQSPRYKIIEKRQSVAFWCNPISGHATLYWYQQILGQGPKLLIQFQNNGVVDDSQLPKDRFSAERLKGVDSTLKIQPAKLEDSAVYLCASSLEEGEGTEAFFGQGTRLTVV.

This clonotype was seen many times. V and J are TRBV5-6 and TRBJ1-3; a possible D gene is TRBD1 (5 bases). Germline CDR1 SGHDT, CDR2 YYEEEE. The CDR3 loop spans 17 amino acids. With 0 bases removed from V and 0 bases from J, the gap between germline ends came to 13 bases. CDR3 nucleotides: TGTGCCAGCAGCTTGGCGTCCCGACAGATCTCTGGAAACACCATATATTTT. It yields the protein CASSLASRQISGNTIYF. The full variable domain, in which reference TRBV5-6 and TRBJ1-3 provide the parts outside the CDR3, is DAGVTQSPTHLIKTRGQQVTLRCSPKSGHDTVSWYQQALGQGPQFIFQYYEEEERQRGNFPDRFSGHQFPNYSSELNVNALLLGDSALYLCASSLASRQISGNTIYFGEGSWLTVV.